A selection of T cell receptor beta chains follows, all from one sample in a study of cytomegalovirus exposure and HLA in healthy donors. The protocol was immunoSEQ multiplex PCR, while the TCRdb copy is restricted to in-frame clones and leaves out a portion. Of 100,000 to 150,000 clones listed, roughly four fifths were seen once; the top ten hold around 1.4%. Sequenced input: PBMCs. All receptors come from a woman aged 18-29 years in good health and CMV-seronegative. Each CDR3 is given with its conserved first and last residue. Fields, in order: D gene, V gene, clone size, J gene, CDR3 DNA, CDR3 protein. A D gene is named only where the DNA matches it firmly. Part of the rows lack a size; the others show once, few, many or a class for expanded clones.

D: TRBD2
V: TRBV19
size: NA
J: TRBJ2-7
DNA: TGTGCCAGTTCTAGACTAGCGGGAGGATACGAGCAGTACTTC
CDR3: CASSRLAGGYEQYF

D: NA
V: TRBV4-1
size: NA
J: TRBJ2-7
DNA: TGCGCCAGCAGCCAATCAGTCCTGGGGAGCGGCAACTCCTACGAGCAGTACTTC
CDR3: CASSQSVLGSGNSYEQYF

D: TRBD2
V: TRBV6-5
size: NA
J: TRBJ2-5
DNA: TGTGCCAGCAGCCCTGGGACTATCCAAGAGACCCAGTACTTC
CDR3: CASSPGTIQETQYF

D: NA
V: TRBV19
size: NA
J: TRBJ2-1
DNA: TGTGCCAGTAGGATAGGGGCAGGCAATGAGCAGTTCTTC
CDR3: CASRIGAGNEQFF

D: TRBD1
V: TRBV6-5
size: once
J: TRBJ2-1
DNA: TGTGCCAGCAGGGGACAGTTTGGGTACAATGAGCAGTTCTTC
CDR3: CASRGQFGYNEQFF

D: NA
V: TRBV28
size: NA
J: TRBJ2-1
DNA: TGTGCCAGCAGATCAGGGCACTCCTACAATGAGCAGTTCTTC
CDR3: CASRSGHSYNEQFF

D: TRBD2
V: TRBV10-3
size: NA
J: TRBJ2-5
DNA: TGTGCCATCAGTACAACTAGCGGGAGAAAGGTGGAGACCCAGTACTTC
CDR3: CAISTTSGRKVETQYF

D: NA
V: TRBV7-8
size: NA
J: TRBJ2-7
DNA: TGTGCCAGCACCCAACCTCGGGGGAAAAGCTCCTACGAGCAGTACTTC
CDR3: CASTQPRGKSSYEQYF

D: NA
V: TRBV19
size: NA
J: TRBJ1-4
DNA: TGTGCCAGTGCGGCCTGGGTCAATGAAAAACTGTTTTTT
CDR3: CASAAWVNEKLFF

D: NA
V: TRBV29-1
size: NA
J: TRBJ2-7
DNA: TGCAGCGTTGTGGGGTCTATTTGGGGGCGGCTTAACGAGCAGTACTTC
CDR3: CSVVGSIWGRLNEQYF

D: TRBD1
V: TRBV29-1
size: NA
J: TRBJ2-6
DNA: TGCAGCGTGAATGAACCGGGACAGGGATTAGGCGTCCTGACTTTC
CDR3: CSVNEPGQGLGVLTF

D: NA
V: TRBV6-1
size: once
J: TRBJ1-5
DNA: TGTGCCAGCAGTGAAGAAAGGGGGATGGGGCAGCCCCAGCATTTT
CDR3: CASSEERGMGQPQHF

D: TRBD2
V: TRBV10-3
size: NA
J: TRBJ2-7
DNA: TGTGCCATGGCCCGGGGGGAGGCTTCCTACGAACAGTACTTC
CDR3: CAMARGEASYEQYF

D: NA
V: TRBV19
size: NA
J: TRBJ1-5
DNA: TGTGCCAGTCTACAGGGATGGAATAGCAATCAGCCCCAGCATTTT
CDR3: CASLQGWNSNQPQHF

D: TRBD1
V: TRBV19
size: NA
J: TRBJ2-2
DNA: TGTGCCAGTAGCCCCCAGGGGGTAACGAACACCGGGGAGCTGTTTTTT
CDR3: CASSPQGVTNTGELFF

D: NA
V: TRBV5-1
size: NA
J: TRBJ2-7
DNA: TGCGCCAGCAGCTTGTCAAGGAGCGAGCAGTACTTC
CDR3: CASSLSRSEQYF

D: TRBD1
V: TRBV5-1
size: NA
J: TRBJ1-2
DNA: TGCGCCAGCAGCAGGGGACAGGGTAACGGTAACTATGGCTACACCTTC
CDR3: CASSRGQGNGNYGYTF

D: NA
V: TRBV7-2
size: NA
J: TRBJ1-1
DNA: TGTGCCAGCAGCTTAGCACCCCGGGTTACAGGCGTGAACACTGAAGCTTTCTTT
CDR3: CASSLAPRVTGVNTEAFF

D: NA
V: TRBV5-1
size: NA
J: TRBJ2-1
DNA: TGCGCCAGCAGCTTGGTTGCGGATGAGCAGTTCTTC
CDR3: CASSLVADEQFF

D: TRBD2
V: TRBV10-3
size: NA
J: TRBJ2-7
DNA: TGTGCCATCAGTGAAGGCGGGAGTCGGTACGAGCAGTACTTC
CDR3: CAISEGGSRYEQYF

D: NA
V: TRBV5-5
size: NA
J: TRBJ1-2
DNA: TGTGCCAGCAGCTTATCGGGTGAAGGCTACACCTTC
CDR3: CASSLSGEGYTF

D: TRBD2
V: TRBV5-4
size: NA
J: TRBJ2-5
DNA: TGTGCCAGCAGCTTACCGGGGGGCCAAGAGACCCAGTACTTC
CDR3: CASSLPGGQETQYF

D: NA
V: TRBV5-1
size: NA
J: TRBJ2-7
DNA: TGCGCCAGCAGCTCATTTCTCGGCGGAAACTACGAGCAGTACTTC
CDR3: CASSSFLGGNYEQYF

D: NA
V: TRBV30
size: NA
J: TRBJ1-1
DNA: TGTGCCTGGAGTGTGCCCGTCAACCCGAGGACTGAAGCTTTCTTT
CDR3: CAWSVPVNPRTEAFF

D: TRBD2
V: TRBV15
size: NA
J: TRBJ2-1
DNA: TGTGCCACCAGCAGCCGGACTAGCGGGACCAATGAGCAGTTCTTC
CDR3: CATSSRTSGTNEQFF

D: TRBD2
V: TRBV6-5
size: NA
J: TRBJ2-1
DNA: TGTGCCAGCAGTTCCTACACTAGCGGGGGCCTCAATGAGCAGTTCTTC
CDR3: CASSSYTSGGLNEQFF

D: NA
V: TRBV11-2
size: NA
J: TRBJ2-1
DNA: TGTGCCAGCAGCTTAGAGAGGGACAATGAGCAGTTCTTC
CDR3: CASSLERDNEQFF

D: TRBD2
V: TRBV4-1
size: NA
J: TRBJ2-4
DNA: TGCGCCAGCATCTTGAGGCGACTAGCGGAGTCTCTAGCCAAAAACATTCAGTACTTC
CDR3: CASILRRLAESLAKNIQYF

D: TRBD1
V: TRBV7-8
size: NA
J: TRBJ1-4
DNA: TGTGCCAGCAGCTTAGTTTCGTCCTTCGTGGGACAGGGGAGGGAAAAACTGTTTTTT
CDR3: CASSLVSSFVGQGREKLFF

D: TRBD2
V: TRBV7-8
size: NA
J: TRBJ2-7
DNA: TGTGCCAGCAGCGAGAGACTAGCGGGAGACTTCTCCTACGAGCAGTACTTC
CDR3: CASSERLAGDFSYEQYF

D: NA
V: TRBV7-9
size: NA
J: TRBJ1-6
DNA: TGTGCCAGCAGCTTACAGGCAGTCTCCTATAATTCACCCCTCCACTTT
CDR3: CASSLQAVSYNSPLHF

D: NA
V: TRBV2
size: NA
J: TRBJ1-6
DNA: TGTGCCAGCAGTGAAAGAACAGGATCCTCACCCCTCCACTTT
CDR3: CASSERTGSSPLHF

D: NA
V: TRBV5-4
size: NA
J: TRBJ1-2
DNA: TGTGCCAGCAGCTTGTGGGGCCCTTATGGCTACACCTTC
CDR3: CASSLWGPYGYTF

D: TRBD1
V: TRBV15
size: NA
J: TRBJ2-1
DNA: TGTGCCACCAGCAGAGAGGGCAGGGGGCCCTACAATGAGCAGTTCTTC
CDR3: CATSREGRGPYNEQFF

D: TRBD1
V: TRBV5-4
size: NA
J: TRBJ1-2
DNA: TGTGCCAGCAGCTTCAGGGGGCAAAGCTATGGCTACACCTTC
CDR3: CASSFRGQSYGYTF

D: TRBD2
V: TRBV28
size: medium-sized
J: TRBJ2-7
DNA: TGTGCCAGCAGGAAACCGGGACTAGGGACTTACGAGCAGTACTTC
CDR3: CASRKPGLGTYEQYF

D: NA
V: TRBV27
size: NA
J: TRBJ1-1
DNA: TGTGCCAGCAGTTCCCTCTTAATGAACACTGAAGCTTTCTTT
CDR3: CASSSLLMNTEAFF

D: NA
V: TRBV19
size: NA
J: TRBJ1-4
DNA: TGTGCCAGTAATGACAGAGGACCAGCAACTAATGAAAAACTGTTTTTT
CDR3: CASNDRGPATNEKLFF

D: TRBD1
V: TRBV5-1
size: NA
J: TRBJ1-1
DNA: TGCGCCAGCAGCTGGACAGGGTTGCCGAACACTGAAGCTTTCTTT
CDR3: CASSWTGLPNTEAFF

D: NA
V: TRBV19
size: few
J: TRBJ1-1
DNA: TGTGCCAGTAGTATAGCGGGGGGAAACACTGAAGCTTTCTTT
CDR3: CASSIAGGNTEAFF

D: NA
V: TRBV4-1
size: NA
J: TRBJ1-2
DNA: TGCGCCAGCAGTCAAATCAAGAGCGGTGGCTACACCTTC
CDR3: CASSQIKSGGYTF

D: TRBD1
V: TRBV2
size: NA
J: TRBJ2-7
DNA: TGTGCCAGCAAAGAGGACAGGTACTCCTACGAGCAGTACTTC
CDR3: CASKEDRYSYEQYF

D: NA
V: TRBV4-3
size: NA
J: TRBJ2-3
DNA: TGCGCCAGCAGCCAAGGTCTCCCCGATACGCAGTATTTT
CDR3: CASSQGLPDTQYF

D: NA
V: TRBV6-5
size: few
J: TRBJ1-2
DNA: TGTGCCAGCAGTTACAAGAGGCTCTATGGCTACACCTTC
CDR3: CASSYKRLYGYTF

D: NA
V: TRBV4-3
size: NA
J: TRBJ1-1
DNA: TGCGCCACTCGACAGCAGATGAACACTGAAGCTTTCTTT
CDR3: CATRQQMNTEAFF

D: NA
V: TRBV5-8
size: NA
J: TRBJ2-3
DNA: TGTGCCAGCAGCTTGAGCCCGACAGTGAAAGATACGCAGTATTTT
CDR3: CASSLSPTVKDTQYF